One and the same sample provided the 20 T cell receptor beta chains below, sequenced in a study of CD8 T cells in Susac syndrome. Reverse transcription of about 0.45 to 1 ug RNA used random hexamers. TCRdb re-called the immunoSEQ multiplex PCR reads through MiXCR, storing one row per CDR3 protein. The sample yields 190,000 or so distinct CDR3 sequences, around 95% seen once. Sequenced sample: CD4+ T cells from PBMCs. The receptors here all came from a human donor with multiple sclerosis.

The gene calls are TRBV20-1 and TRBJ2-3; TRBD1 might be the D (6 bases). The CDR3 spans 12 residues. Germline lookup yields CDR1 DFQATT and CDR2 SNEGSKA (reference sequence). V lost 5 bases and J lost 9, with 15 bases in between. CDR3 coding DNA: TGCAGTGCTTTACAGGGTTCGGGGACGCAGTATTTT. Translated: CSALQGSGTQYF.

V usage is TRBV6-2 or TRBV6-3 and J usage is TRBJ1-2, with TRBD1 matching over 7 bases. Germline V gives CDR1 MNHEY, CDR2 SVGEGT. The CDR3 is made up of 13 amino acids. The V gene end was trimmed by 7 bases and the J gene end by 7 bases; junction bases not matched to a gene: 9. DNA of the CDR3: TGTGCCAGCACCCAACCAGACAGGGCTGGCTACACCTTC. This sequence encodes CASTQPDRAGYTF.

This chain links TRBV5-6 with TRBJ2-3, with 11 bases matching TRBD2. Germline CDR1 is SGHDT and CDR2 is YYEEEE. This CDR3 is 16 amino acids long. V dropped 0 bases and J dropped 3; count of bases not matched to a gene: 3. The CDR3 sequence is CASSLGLAGRTDTQYF. In DNA, the CDR3 is TGTGCCAGCAGCTTGGGACTAGCGGGGAGAACAGATACGCAGTATTTT.

The chain carries TRBV2 and TRBJ1-1; a weak D match, TRBD1 (6 bases). Germline CDR1 reads SNHLY; CDR2 reads FYNNEI. V lost 6 bases and J lost 4, with 18 bases in between. The CDR3 runs 15 residues. CDR3 protein: CASRRDMWTITEAFF. The DNA of the CDR3 is TGTGCCAGCAGGCGGGACATGTGGACCATCACTGAAGCTTTCTTT.

The chain has TRBV12-3 or TRBV12-4 and TRBJ1-6, with TRBD1 identical over 7 bases. The CDR3 covers 15 residues. Unmatched junction bases numbered 10, after V lost 7 bases and J lost 7 bases. In DNA, the CDR3 is TGTGCCAGCACCCCAGGGGGGACGGCGAATTCACCCCTCCACTTT. Protein product: CASTPGGTANSPLHF.

This clonotype has a single count. The chain recombines TRBV2 with TRBJ2-3; D remains unclear. The V end was cut by 6 bases, the J end by 7 bases, with 11 bases between. Germline V gene data show CDR1 as SNHLY and CDR2 as FYNNEI. This CDR3 is 12 amino acids long. CDR3 nucleotide sequence: TGTGCCAGCAGCGCGGAAGTGAATACGCAGTATTTT. Translating it yields CASSAEVNTQYF.

The rearrangement joins TRBV20-1 to TRBJ2-1; tentatively, D is TRBD1 or TRBD2 (6 bases each). Germline CDR1 reads DFQATT; CDR2 reads SNEGSKA (reference sequence). The CDR3 runs to 14 residues. The germline V and J ends were trimmed by 3 bases and 10 bases, with 19 bases remaining between them. The CDR3 DNA reads TGCAGTGCTAGTCCCGGGGGCAGGGTAGGGGAGCAGTTCTTC. Its translation: CSASPGGRVGEQFF.

V gene TRBV6-5 combines with J gene TRBJ2-3, with D maybe TRBD1 (5 bases). Germline V gene sequence: CDR1 MNHEY, CDR2 SVGAGI. This CDR3 is 13 amino acids long. Between the trimmed V and J ends, which lost 2 bases and 3 bases, there was a span of 6 bases. The DNA of the CDR3 is TGTGCCAGCAGTTACGGGGCGACAGATACGCAGTATTTT. Translating gives CASSYGATDTQYF.

V gene TRBV3-1 combines with J gene TRBJ1-5; 7 bases match TRBD1. The CDR3 runs 14 residues. Germline CDR1 is LGHDT and CDR2 is YNNKEL (reference sequence). Losses at the gene ends were 5 bases for V and 4 bases for J; bases not matched to a gene: 5. The CDR3 sequence is CASSTQGSNQPQHF. For the CDR3, the DNA is TGTGCCAGCAGCACACAGGGGAGTAATCAGCCCCAGCATTTT. Full variable domain (missing parts from reference TRBV3-1 and TRBJ1-5): DTAVSQTPKYLVTQMGNDKSIKCEQNLGHDTMYWYKQDSKKFLKIMFSYNNKELIINETVPNRFSPKSPDKAHLNLHINSLELGDSAVYFCASSTQGSNQPQHFGDGTRLSIL.

The gene calls are TRBV2 and TRBJ2-1; 7 positions match TRBD1. This CDR3 is 14 amino acids long. The germline V gene has CDR1 SNHLY and CDR2 FYNNEI. J gave up 2 bases and V 2 bases, and 0 bases lay outside the gene matches. As DNA, the CDR3 is TGTGCCAGCAGTGAAAGGGGGCCCTACAATGAGCAGTTCTTC. This codes for CASSERGPYNEQFF.

This clonotype was detected only a few times. The rearrangement links TRBV29-1 to TRBJ2-5, with a tentative D call TRBD1 (6 bases). The CDR3 extends over 12 amino acids. V was trimmed by 2 bases and J by 4 bases, leaving 8 bases between them. CDR1 and CDR2 from the germline V gene are SQVTM and ANQGSEA. The CDR3 here is CSVERGGETQYF. CDR3 nucleotide sequence: TGCAGCGTTGAACGAGGGGGAGAGACCCAGTACTTC. Drawing the rest from reference TRBV29-1 and TRBJ2-5, the complete variable domain is SAVISQKPSRDICQRGTSLTIQCQVDSQVTMMFWYRQQPGQSLTLIATANQGSEATYESGFVIDKFPISRPNLTFSTLTVSNMSPEDSSIYLCSVERGGETQYFGPGTRLLVL.

This clonotype was picked up one time. V is TRBV7-9 and J is TRBJ2-1; D unresolved. The V and J ends lost 7 bases and 6 bases respectively, with 22 bases between them. Germline CDR1 and CDR2: SEHNR and FQNEAQ (reference sequence). CDR3 size: 16 residues. Written as DNA, the CDR3 is TGTGCCAGCACCTATGTATTAATGTCAGGAAGCAATGAGCAGTTCTTC. This encodes CASTYVLMSGSNEQFF.

The CDR3 sequence is CASSATGTAPGNTIYF. CDR3 in DNA: TGTGCCAGCAGCGCGACCGGGACAGCTCCCGGAAACACCATATATTTT. This chain joins TRBV9 and TRBJ1-3; 7 bases agree with TRBD1. The J segment lost 4 bases and the V segment lost 3 bases, leaving 10 bases of the junction unmatched. The CDR3 is 16 residues long. Germline CDR1 SGDLS, CDR2 YYNGEE.

V usage is TRBV29-1 and J usage is TRBJ1-4, with TRBD1 as a possible D gene (5 bases). This CDR3 is built from 13 residues. Trimming removed 6 bases at V and 5 bases at J, with 13 bases between. Germline CDR1 and CDR2: SQVTM and ANQGSEA. CDR3 in amino acids: CSVSRDSNEKLFF. The CDR3 bases are TGCAGCGTGTCCCGGGACTCAAATGAAAAACTGTTTTTT.

This chain joins TRBV7-2 and TRBJ1-6, with D perhaps TRBD1 (6 bases). CDR1 SGHTA and CDR2 FQGNSA come from the germline V gene. CDR3 length equals 15 residues. V lost 3 bases, J lost 8 bases, and 14 bases lay in between. The CDR3 DNA reads as TGTGCCAGCAGCTTCAGGGGCAGGGAGGATTCACCCCTCCACTTT. It specifies CASSFRGREDSPLHF.

The chain links TRBV7-2 to TRBJ2-1, with 7 bases that match TRBD2. The CDR3 covers 16 residues. Germline V gives CDR1 SGHTA, CDR2 FQGNSA. The trim removed 5 bases at V and 8 bases at J, leaving 15 bases unmatched. As DNA, the CDR3 is TGTGCCAGCAGCCTCGCGGGGGTAGATCAAGCCTATGAGCAGTTCTTC. This codes for CASSLAGVDQAYEQFF. Full variable domain (rest looked up from reference TRBV7-2 and TRBJ2-1): GAGVSQSPSNKVTEKGKDVELRCDPISGHTALYWYRQSLGQGLEFLIYFQGNSAPDKSGLPSDRFSAERTGGSVSTLTIQRTQQEDSAVYLCASSLAGVDQAYEQFFGPGTRLTVL.

J is TRBJ2-4 and V is TRBV20-1; D gene unclear. Germline lookup yields CDR1 DFQATT and CDR2 SNEGSKA (reference sequence). The V end lost 3 bases, the J end lost 0 bases, and 15 bases lay between the germline ends. The CDR3 has 16 amino acids. DNA for the CDR3: TGCAGTGCTAGGGACCGGCAGCTCATAGCCAAAAACATTCAGTACTTC. It yields the protein CSARDRQLIAKNIQYF.

This sequence joins TRBV4-2 and TRBJ2-5; TRBD2 matches at 8 bases. V shed 4 bases, J shed 2 bases, and the junction held 6 bases outside the gene matches. CDR1 is LGHNA, CDR2 YNFKEQ, per germline. This CDR3 has 15 residues. The CDR3 loop is CASSRERGTQETQYF. As DNA, the CDR3 is TGTGCCAGCAGCCGAGAGCGGGGGACACAAGAGACCCAGTACTTC.

This rearrangement joins TRBV20-1 to TRBJ1-1, with D uncertain. CDR1 is DFQATT, CDR2 SNEGSKA, per germline (reference sequence). V lost 5 bases and J lost 0, with 13 bases in between. The length of the CDR3 is 14 residues. CDR3 bases: TGCAGTGCTGTCCGACACCCCTTGAACACTGAAGCTTTCTTT. This encodes CSAVRHPLNTEAFF.

The gene calls are TRBV3-1 and TRBJ2-5, with 14 bases matching TRBD2. CDR3 size: 16 residues. V shed 4 bases, J shed 3 bases, and the junction held 4 bases outside the gene matches. Germline values: CDR1 LGHDT, CDR2 YNNKEL (reference sequence). The DNA for the CDR3 is TGTGCCAGCAGCCTGGGACTAGCGGGGGCTAAAGAGACCCAGTACTTC. Its protein product is CASSLGLAGAKETQYF.